This T cell receptor (beta chain) was sequenced for a study of blood T cell repertoires in COVID-19 (dated by TCRdb to between 2020 and 2021). Looking at the study overall: Collaborator samples came from the United States, Italy and Spain and covered acute and convalescent phases of COVID-19. The material from the prospective study consisted of cDNA or gDNA derived from T cells, B-cell-depleted T cells, or PBMCs. The repertoires were made available in a free public database intended to serve as a resource for research on the immune response to SARS-CoV-2. A de-identified subject ID, COVID-19 status, age in years and sex were almost always included in the sample metadata. Samples came from the ongoing ImmuneRACE study (first 160 participants) plus 1,254 subjects from 6 global collaborators. Subjects who had been exposed to COVID-19, were actively infected with it, or had recovered from it provided the deeply sampled blood TCRbeta repertoires that made up the dataset. HLA class I and class II types, where available, came from metadata supplied by the sample provider rather than from assay-based typing. Overall study outcomes, separate from this receptor: Clinical and demographic metadata were provided uncurated, with the amount varying by source and participant.

The immunoSEQ Assay, a bias-controlled multiplex PCR, was used to amplify TCRbeta CDR3 regions from genomic DNA. As for the authors' bioinformatics: Nucleated cell counts per sample were estimated from amplification of reference gene primers within the assay. Sequence reads were collapsed and filtered to measure the absolute abundance of every unique TCRbeta CDR3 rearrangement. For each sample, productive Simpson clonality was calculated as the square root of Simpson's diversity index across productive rearrangements. Held by TCRdb, this immuneACCESS table contains in-frame sequences only and omits some clones. Under half of the omission traces to an unresolved V gene where checked; the cause of the rest is unknown. V, J and clone size are taken as reported in that table, and D and trimming were inferred from the DNA itself. Within this sample are fewer than 200,000 clones, with 81% of them counted one time only. Together, the top ten hold about 10% of the sample.

In Seattle, one collaborating source enrolled patients while the infection was active and tracked those patients longitudinally over the course of disease. Collaborating institutions collected whole blood in K2EDTA tubes following their own protocols. For TCRbeta analysis, collaborator samples were shipped as frozen whole blood, as isolated PBMCs, or as DNA extracted from either sample type. For CDR1 and CDR2, the germline V gene (reference sequence) lists PRHDT and FYEKMQ. The germline V and J ends show losses of 5 bases and 6 bases respectively, and no gene match explains 6 bases of the junction. From cysteine to valine, the CDR3 is 13 amino acids long. Just CDR3 DNA is preserved here, 39 bases in frame from base 1. About this clone itself: It lacks a known antigen. Qualities for individual bases were not recorded, and no much larger clone is one base off.

The sequence was obtained from a woman in her thirties or forties with COVID-19, enrolled during active disease. The rearrangement combines TRBV13 with TRBJ2-7; 8 nucleotides in the junction match TRBD1. The sample taken for sequencing was peripheral blood. The sequence in DNA is TGTGCCAGCAGCGCCGACAGGGGTGGCGAGCAGTACGTC. The resulting protein is CASSADRGGEQYV.